Given below is one T cell receptor beta chain in context. The source of the sample is a study of control samples from healthy donors and cancer patients. Clones were read by immunoSEQ multiplex PCR, and TCRdb kept only the in-frame ones, dropping some. Seen here are 35,000 to 50,000 clones, 87% observed once, and the top ten hold about 10%. Sequencing was done on a sample of PBMCs. The receptor's source is a woman aged 60 to 75 with lung cancer.

DNA for the CDR3: TGTGCCAGCAGCCCCGGGGGGCGAGAGACCCAGTACTTC. Amino acid sequence: CASSPGGRETQYF. The chain couples TRBV11-2 to TRBJ2-5, with a possible D match to TRBD2 (7 bases). The CDR3 loop spans 13 amino acids. The germline gives CDR1 SGHAT, CDR2 FQNNGV. V was trimmed by 5 bases and J by 4 bases, leaving 11 bases between them. Combining the CDR3 with reference TRBV11-2 and TRBJ2-5 gives the whole variable domain EAGVAQSPRYKIIEKRQSVAFWCNPISGHATLYWYQQILGQGPKLLIQFQNNGVVDDSQLPKDRFSAERLKGVDSTLKIQPAKLEDSAVYLCASSPGGRETQYFGPGTRLLVL.